These 17 T cell receptor beta chains share one sample of origin, sequenced in a study of blood T cell repertoires in COVID-19. Some clones are missing from TCRdb's copy, which holds only in-frame ones; the method was immunoSEQ multiplex PCR. Of some 200,000 clones listed, roughly 85% are singletons. Sequenced material: peripheral blood. The source is a woman in her seventies with COVID-19, enrolled during active disease.

This chain joins TRBV4-3 and TRBJ2-1; 11 nucleotides line up with TRBD1. Germline assignment: CDR1 LGHNA and CDR2 YSLEER. J gave up 8 bases and V 0 bases, and 6 bases lay outside the gene matches. CDR3 length: 16 amino acids. The chain's CDR3 is CASSQEADRGQDEQFF. DNA for the CDR3: TGCGCCAGCAGCCAAGAAGCGGACAGGGGGCAAGATGAGCAGTTCTTC.

The J gene is TRBJ2-1, the V gene TRBV7-2; weak D call: TRBD1 (5 bases). Trimming left V 6 bases short and J 1 base short, with 7 bases between. The V gene's germline CDR1 is SGHTA and CDR2 FQGNSA. This CDR3 has 13 amino acids. CDR3 sequence (DNA): TGTGCCAGCAGAAGGGGTTCCTACAATGAGCAGTTCTTC. This encodes CASRRGSYNEQFF. The whole variable domain, filled in from reference TRBV7-2 and TRBJ2-1, reads GAGVSQSPSNKVTEKGKDVELRCDPISGHTALYWYRQSLGQGLEFLIYFQGNSAPDKSGLPSDRFSAERTGGSVSTLTIQRTQQEDSAVYLCASRRGSYNEQFFGPGTRLTVL.

The chain couples TRBV27 to TRBJ1-2; no firm D call. Trimming shortened V by 0 bases and J by 0 bases, and 5 bases separated the two germline ends. CDR1 and CDR2 from the germline V gene are MNHEY and SMNVEV (reference sequence). The CDR3 loop spans 14 amino acids. The CDR3 DNA is TGTGCCAGCAGTTTATCGTTCGCTAACTATGGCTACACCTTC. Protein sequence: CASSLSFANYGYTF.

This chain connects TRBV19 to TRBJ1-1; D gene unclear. Germline V gene lookup returns CDR1 LNHDA and CDR2 SQIVND (reference sequence). The length of the CDR3 is 11 residues. Trimming took 2 bases from V and 6 from J, leaving 4 bases between them. The CDR3 nucleotides read TGTGCCAGTAGTATAAGCTCTGAAGCTTTCTTT. Its protein product is CASSISSEAFF.

The V call is TRBV3-1 (or the pseudogene TRBV3-2), the J call TRBJ2-1, with 11 bases aligning to TRBD2. The ends lost 1 base at V and 8 bases at J; junction bases unmatched: 10. There are 17 residues in the CDR3. CDR1 is LGHDT, CDR2 YNNKEL, per germline (reference sequence). The CDR3: CASSQGGASGGSYEQFF. As DNA, the CDR3 is TGTGCCAGCAGCCAAGGGGGAGCTAGCGGGGGGTCTTATGAGCAGTTCTTC.

The V and J genes are TRBV29-1 and TRBJ2-2; D may be TRBD1 (6 bases). The germline CDR1 and CDR2 sequences are SQVTM and ANQGSEA. The V gene lost 3 bases and the J gene lost 13 bases, with 12 bases spanning the gap. This CDR3 comprises 11 residues. As DNA, the CDR3 is TGCAGCGTTGAGTGGGACACCCGGCTGTTTTTT. Its translation is CSVEWDTRLFF.

V gene TRBV6-1 combines with J gene TRBJ2-5; TRBD2 matches 11 bases. The CDR3 is 14 residues long. V lost 4 bases, J lost 6 bases, and 4 bases stayed unmatched. The germline V gene encodes CDR1 MNHNS and CDR2 SASEGT. The CDR3 protein is CASSVAGGPKTQYF. The CDR3 bases are TGTGCCAGCAGTGTAGCGGGGGGGCCGAAGACCCAGTACTTC.

This rearrangement joins TRBV4-1 to TRBJ1-5, with 9 bases fitting TRBD1. CDR3 size: 16 residues. Germline-derived CDR1 and CDR2 are MGHRA and YSYEKL. The V segment lost 4 bases and the J segment 4 bases; nucleotides outside the gene matches: 8. In DNA, the CDR3 is TGCGCCAGCAGCCCGAAGGACAGGGGTTCGAATCAGCCCCAGCATTTT. Translation gives CASSPKDRGSNQPQHF.

The chain is built from TRBV7-9 and TRBJ1-1, with 9 bases identical to TRBD1. V trimming: 2 bases; J trimming: 0 bases; junction bases outside the gene matches: 13. Germline CDR1 is SEHNR and CDR2 is FQNEAQ (reference sequence). This CDR3 contains 19 residues. Written as DNA, the CDR3 is TGTGCCAGCAGCTTAATTGAGGGGGGACAGGGTGGAGTGAACACTGAAGCTTTCTTT. Its protein is CASSLIEGGQGGVNTEAFF.

The chain links TRBV7-9 to TRBJ1-4, with 7 nucleotides matching TRBD1. V trimming: 2 bases; J trimming: 5 bases; junction bases outside the gene matches: 8. Germline loops: CDR1 SEHNR, CDR2 FQNEAQ (reference sequence). This CDR3 has 16 residues. The CDR3 reads CASSLPGDRVNEKLFF. The CDR3 DNA reads as TGTGCCAGCAGCTTACCGGGAGACAGGGTAAATGAAAAACTGTTTTTT. The full variable domain, with the rest looked up from reference TRBV7-9 and TRBJ1-4, is DTGVSQNPRHKITKRGQNVTFRCDPISEHNRLYWYRQTLGQGPEFLTYFQNEAQLEKSRLLSDRFSAERPKGSFSTLEIQRTEQGDSAMYLCASSLPGDRVNEKLFFGSGTQLSVL.

The V and J genes are TRBV7-2 and TRBJ1-2; possible D gene TRBD1, 6 bases. Between the trimmed V and J ends, which lost 2 bases and 8 bases, there was a span of 12 bases. The CDR3 is 13 residues long. The germline gives CDR1 SGHTA, CDR2 FQGNSA. Written as DNA, the CDR3 is TGTGCCAGCAGCTTAACAGGGCCGAGGGGCTACACCTTC. Translation gives CASSLTGPRGYTF.

This chain uses TRBV18 with TRBJ1-1; D not certain. From germline, CDR1 is KGHSH and CDR2 LQKENI. Between the trimmed V and J ends, which lost 1 base and 0 bases, there was a span of 12 bases. The CDR3 sequence is 16 residues long. The CDR3 is CASSPRQNGMNTEAFF. In DNA form, the CDR3 reads TGTGCCAGCTCACCACGGCAAAACGGGATGAACACTGAAGCTTTCTTT. The full variable domain, rest sourced from reference TRBV18 and TRBJ1-1, is NAGVMQNPRHLVRRRGQEARLRCSPMKGHSHVYWYRQLPEEGLKFMVYLQKENIIDESGMPKERFSAEFPKEGPSILRIQQVVRGDSAAYFCASSPRQNGMNTEAFFGQGTRLTVV.

The chain employs TRBV7-2 and TRBJ1-1, with D hard to call. Per the germline V gene, CDR1 is SGHTA and CDR2 is FQGNSA. The CDR3 loop spans 14 amino acids. V was cut by 1 base and J by 4 bases, with 10 bases left in between. CDR3 DNA sequence: TGTGCCAGCAGCTTAGGGCCTTCGGGCACTGAAGCTTTCTTT. Its translation: CASSLGPSGTEAFF.

The chain links TRBV18 to TRBJ2-7; TRBD1 might be the D (5 bases). This CDR3 comprises 15 residues. V was cut by 3 bases and J by 5 bases, with 17 bases left in between. Germline CDR1 reads KGHSH; CDR2 reads LQKENI. CDR3 nucleotides: TGTGCCAGCTCACCTATGCCGCCTGGGGCCCACGAGCAGTACTTC. Translation gives CASSPMPPGAHEQYF.

The chain joins TRBV24-1 to TRBJ1-2, with D possibly matching TRBD1 (6 bases). V was trimmed by 2 bases and J by 5 bases, leaving 14 bases between them. This CDR3 is 15 amino acids long. Germline-derived CDR1 and CDR2 are KGHDR and SFDVKD. The CDR3, as DNA: TGTGCCACCAGTGATTCCACGACAGGCCGATATGGCTACACCTTC. This sequence encodes CATSDSTTGRYGYTF.

V is TRBV5-8 and J is TRBJ2-7; no definite D call. V was shortened by 6 bases and J by 8 bases, with 9 bases between the two germline ends. The CDR3 has 10 amino acids. Germline V gives CDR1 SGHTS, CDR2 YDEGEE. CDR3 nucleotide sequence: TGTGCCAGCACCTTTGGCAAGCAGTACTTC. This translates into CASTFGKQYF. The complete variable domain, with remaining parts taken from reference TRBV5-8 and TRBJ2-7, reads EAGVTQSPTHLIKTRGQQATLRCSPISGHTSVYWYQQALGLGLQFLLWYDEGEERNRGNFPPRFSGRQFPNYSSELNVNALELEDSALYLCASTFGKQYFGPGTRLTVT.

The genes are TRBV5-1 and TRBJ1-3; D perhaps matches TRBD1 (6 bases). The germline V and J ends were trimmed by 3 bases and 0 bases, with 13 bases remaining between them. Germline assignment: CDR1 SGHRS and CDR2 YFSETQ. The CDR3 loop spans 16 amino acids. This CDR3 is CASSSSGDISGNTIYF. DNA of the CDR3: TGCGCCAGCAGCTCATCAGGGGATATCTCTGGAAACACCATATATTTT. The full variable domain, its missing parts supplied by reference TRBV5-1 and TRBJ1-3, is KAGVTQTPRYLIKTRGQQVTLSCSPISGHRSVSWYQQTPGQGLQFLFEYFSETQRNKGNFPGRFSGRQFSNSRSEMNVSTLELGDSALYLCASSSSGDISGNTIYFGEGSWLTVV.